The 22 T cell receptor beta chains listed next were all sequenced from one sample in a study of beta chain features in type 1 diabetes. Their antigens are not known. Study-wide points: Researchers report that Type 1 diabetes patients had moderately but significantly shorter TCRB CDR3s across all four CD4+ subsets.

Since all of the isolated RNA was reverse transcribed, expressed TCRB transcripts were what got sequenced. Clones were read by immunoSEQ multiplex PCR, and TCRdb kept only the in-frame ones, dropping some. Of roughly 160,000 clones in the sample, approximately 7.8% were seen once. Sample: central memory CD4+ T cells from blood. The receptors were gathered from a woman aged 40-49 years with type 1 diabetes.

This clone turned up a few times. The V and J genes are TRBV5-1 and TRBJ2-2; 7 bases are shared with TRBD1. Germline V gene sequence: CDR1 SGHRS, CDR2 YFSETQ. The CDR3 has 17 amino acids. Germline trimming cut 3 bases from V and 3 bases from J; bases unmatched to any gene: 11. The CDR3 nucleotides read TGCGCCAGCAGCTCCGACCGTCCAACAGGGGACACCGGGGAGCTGTTTTTT. It specifies CASSSDRPTGDTGELFF.

The CDR3 DNA sequence: TGTGCCAGCAGCCGTACAGGTTGGAACACTGAAGCTTTCTTT. This codes for CASSRTGWNTEAFF. V is TRBV13 and J is TRBJ1-1, with D tentatively TRBD1 (5 bases). CDR1 PRHDT and CDR2 FYEKMQ come from the germline V gene (reference sequence). The CDR3 runs 14 residues. V lost 5 bases and J lost 1, with 11 bases in between.

This clone was seen more than once but under ten times. The chain uses TRBV6-5 and TRBJ1-1, with unresolved D. CDR1 and CDR2 (germline): MNHEY, SVGAGI. The CDR3 spans 14 residues. The V end lost 2 bases, the J end lost 0 bases, and 7 bases lay between the germline ends. The DNA of the CDR3 is TGTGCCAGCAGTTACCTTGAGGTGAACACTGAAGCTTTCTTT. It encodes CASSYLEVNTEAFF.

This clone was observed a few times. The chain links TRBV7-2 to TRBJ1-1; a possible D gene is TRBD1 (6 bases). CDR1 is SGHTA, CDR2 FQGNSA, per germline. V was shortened by 2 bases and J by 1 base, with 8 bases between the two germline ends. The CDR3 is 14 residues long. The CDR3 DNA reads as TGTGCCAGCAGCTTAACAGGGCCGAACACTGAAGCTTTCTTT. Its translation is CASSLTGPNTEAFF.

This clone was detected a few times. This chain uses TRBV20-1 with TRBJ1-2; D gene unclear. V was clipped by 3 bases and J by 3 bases, with 5 bases between them. The CDR3 has 11 residues. Germline V gives CDR1 DFQATT, CDR2 SNEGSKA (reference sequence). CDR3 nucleotide sequence: TGCAGTGCTAGTGTAGACTATGGCTACACCTTC. Translated: CSASVDYGYTF.

The V call is TRBV30, the J call TRBJ1-1; tentatively, D is TRBD1 (6 bases). Looked up from germline, CDR1 is GTSNPN and CDR2 is SVGIG (reference sequence). The CDR3 is 15 residues long. V was shortened by 2 bases and J by 5 bases, with 18 bases between the two germline ends. The CDR3 region has the DNA TGTGCCTGGAGTCCCTTGGGTGGGGGCGTTACTGAAGCTTTCTTT. It codes for CAWSPLGGGVTEAFF.

This clone was detected a few times. This chain joins TRBV2 and TRBJ2-3; 9 bases align to TRBD1. There are 14 residues in the CDR3. V was clipped by 6 bases and J by 5 bases; unmatched bases: 6. The germline V gene has CDR1 SNHLY and CDR2 FYNNEI. CDR3 DNA sequence: TGTGCCAGCAGCGCGGACAGGGGAGTAGATACGCAGTATTTT. This sequence encodes CASSADRGVDTQYF.

A single count supports this clone. The chain is built from TRBV2 and TRBJ2-7, with D possibly being TRBD1 (6 bases). The CDR3 is made up of 15 amino acids. Germline V lookup: CDR1 SNHLY, CDR2 FYNNEI. Trimming shortened V by 6 bases and J by 3 bases, and 18 bases separated the two germline ends. The CDR3 DNA sequence: TGTGCCAGCAGCCGGCTCCGGGACACCGTCTACGAGCAGTACTTC. Residues: CASSRLRDTVYEQYF.

This clone has a handful of counts. The rearrangement joins TRBV9 to TRBJ1-5, with a tentative D call TRBD1 (6 bases). The CDR3 is made up of 13 amino acids. Per the germline V gene, CDR1 is SGDLS and CDR2 is YYNGEE. V was shortened by 5 bases and J by 3 bases, with 9 bases between the two germline ends. The DNA of the CDR3 is TGTGCCAGCAGTGCAGGGGACAATCAGCCCCAGCATTTT. Amino acids: CASSAGDNQPQHF.

This clone was picked up a small number of times. Other DNA sequences in this specimen translate into the identical CDR3. This chain joins TRBV7-2 and TRBJ2-5; perhaps TRBD2 as D (5 bases). CDR3 size: 13 residues. CDR1 is SGHTA, CDR2 FQGNSA, per germline. The V and J ends lost 3 bases and 5 bases respectively, with 10 bases between them. The CDR3 reads CASSLLAAETQYF. The CDR3 DNA reads as TGTGCCAGCAGCTTGCTAGCTGCCGAGACCCAGTACTTC.

The chain joins TRBV19 to TRBJ2-5; D perhaps matches TRBD2 (5 bases). CDR3 length equals 16 residues. Between the trimmed V and J ends, which lost 1 base and 1 base, there was a span of 13 bases. Germline lookup yields CDR1 LNHDA and CDR2 SQIVND (reference sequence). The CDR3 region is CASSIAQRTSQETQYF. CDR3 DNA: TGTGCCAGTAGTATAGCTCAGAGGACTTCCCAAGAGACCCAGTACTTC. The variable domain in full, with the rest retrieved from reference TRBV19 and TRBJ2-5, is DGGITQSPKYLFRKEGQNVTLSCEQNLNHDAMYWYRQDPGQGLRLIYYSQIVNDFQKGDIAEGYSVSREKKESFPLTVTSAQKNPTAFYLCASSIAQRTSQETQYFGPGTRLLVL.

The table lists this clone with a few counts. This chain links TRBV9 with TRBJ2-2; no reliable D call. V was cut by 4 bases and J by 7 bases, with 14 bases left in between. The length of the CDR3 is 14 residues. The germline gives CDR1 SGDLS, CDR2 YYNGEE. Here the CDR3 reads CASSPRVSVGELFF. The CDR3 DNA reads as TGTGCCAGCAGCCCCCGAGTAAGCGTCGGGGAGCTGTTTTTT.

This clone was seen a handful of times. J is TRBJ1-1 and V is TRBV18, with no clear D. The CDR3 covers 14 residues. V shed 6 bases and J shed 3 bases, with 14 bases lying between them. CDR1 is KGHSH and CDR2 is LQKENI in the germline V gene. The CDR3 region has the DNA TGTGCCAGCTCCCTGGTTTTAGAGTACACTGAAGCTTTCTTT. This translates into CASSLVLEYTEAFF.

This clone showed up just a few times. This chain links TRBV5-1 with TRBJ2-3, with 14 bases matching TRBD2. J gave up 3 bases and V 5 bases, and 14 bases lay outside the gene matches. CDR1 is SGHRS, CDR2 YFSETQ, per germline. The CDR3 covers 19 residues. CDR3 region: CASRRSGTSGSSGTDTQYF. CDR3 nucleotides: TGCGCCAGCAGGCGATCCGGGACTAGCGGGAGTTCTGGGACAGATACGCAGTATTTT.

This clone was observed a few times. The chain uses TRBV7-3 and TRBJ2-1; the match to TRBD2 covers 8 bases. Germline CDR1 SGHTA, CDR2 FQGTGA. The length of the CDR3 is 14 residues. Unmatched junction bases numbered 9, after V lost 5 bases and J lost 9 bases. CDR3 region: CASSTGGLAAEQFF. CDR3 in DNA: TGTGCCAGCAGCACAGGAGGACTAGCTGCTGAGCAGTTCTTC.

This clone has a handful of counts. V and J are TRBV6-5 and TRBJ1-4, with 10 positions matching TRBD1. V dropped 5 bases and J dropped 7; count of bases not matched to a gene: 7. The CDR3 consists of 15 residues. The V gene's germline CDR1 is MNHEY and CDR2 SVGAGI. The CDR3 region is CASSRQGAGSEKLFF. CDR3 nucleotides: TGTGCCAGCAGTCGACAGGGGGCTGGAAGTGAAAAACTGTTTTTT.

This clone was recorded a few times. This rearrangement joins TRBV9 to TRBJ1-6; perhaps TRBD1 as D (5 bases). Trimming shortened V by 2 bases and J by 8 bases, and 11 bases separated the two germline ends. The V gene's germline CDR1 is SGDLS and CDR2 YYNGEE. The CDR3 runs to 14 residues. The CDR3 DNA reads as TGTGCCAGCAGCGTTTCAGGGAGGGATTCACCCCTCCACTTT. This codes for CASSVSGRDSPLHF.

This sequence joins TRBV19 and TRBJ1-5; D gene uncertain. V lost 7 bases to trimming and J lost 2 bases, with 12 bases between them. The CDR3 runs to 14 residues. Germline V lookup: CDR1 LNHDA, CDR2 SQIVND (reference sequence). In DNA, the CDR3 is TGTGCCAGTAACCACCCTGGAGGCAATCAGCCCCAGCATTTT. It encodes CASNHPGGNQPQHF.

This clone has a count of ten or more. Distinct nucleotide sequences in the sample also encode this CDR3. This sequence joins TRBV4-3 and TRBJ1-5, with 8 bases identical to TRBD1. CDR3 size: 15 residues. The germline CDR1 and CDR2 sequences are LGHNA and YSLEER. The J segment lost 8 bases and the V segment lost 1 base, leaving 7 bases of the junction unmatched. CDR3 in amino acids: CASSQVKTGEEPQHF. In DNA, the CDR3 is TGCGCCAGCAGCCAAGTAAAGACAGGGGAAGAGCCCCAGCATTTT.

This clone has just a few counts. Distinct nucleotide sequences in the sample also encode this CDR3. The rearrangement joins TRBV5-1 to TRBJ2-1, with D possibly being TRBD2 (6 bases). The V end lost 0 bases, the J end lost 6 bases, and 7 bases lay between the germline ends. The CDR3 runs 13 residues. Germline V CDR1 and CDR2: SGHRS, YFSETQ. The CDR3 here is CASSLVGGNEQFF. CDR3 bases: TGCGCCAGCAGCTTGGTGGGAGGCAATGAGCAGTTCTTC.

This clone was observed a handful of times. This sequence joins TRBV4-3 and TRBJ2-2, with D unclear. Trimming left V 4 bases short and J 4 bases short, with 4 bases between. Per the germline V gene, CDR1 is LGHNA and CDR2 is YSLEER. The CDR3 runs 12 residues. CDR3 region: CASSRLTGELFF. CDR3 in DNA: TGCGCCAGCAGCCGGCTCACCGGGGAGCTGTTTTTT.

This chain joins TRBV28 and TRBJ1-1, with a tentative D call TRBD1 (6 bases). The CDR3 has 14 amino acids. Trimming pared 10 bases from V and 8 bases from J, leaving 23 bases between. In germline, CDR1 is MDHEN, CDR2 SYDVKM. The CDR3 reads CATSTGGARMEAFF. In nucleotides, the CDR3 is TGTGCCACCTCGACGGGGGGGGCGAGGATGGAAGCTTTCTTT.